This TCR beta chain was identified in a study of technical replicates of blood from a handful of donors. Per germline, CDR1 MDHEN and CDR2 SYDVKM. Germline trimming cut 3 bases from V and 6 bases from J; bases unmatched to any gene: 3. The CDR3 length is 14 residues. Here immunoSEQ multiplex PCR was the method, and the copy in TCRdb shows in-frame clones only, minus some. Of roughly 70,000 clones listed, around 94% were seen once; the top ten hold 0.38%. This TCR came from a human donor in good health. Sequenced material: T cells isolated from PBMCs. J is TRBJ1-4 and V is TRBV28; 8 positions match TRBD1. The CDR3: CASSLTGEYEKLFF. The CDR3 region has the DNA TGTGCCAGCAGTTTGACAGGGGAGTATGAAAAACTGTTTTTT. Combining the CDR3 with reference TRBV28 and TRBJ1-4 gives the whole variable domain DVKVTQSSRYLVKRTGEKVFLECVQDMDHENMFWYRQDPGLGLRLIYFSYDVKMKEKGDIPEGYSVSREKKERFSLILESASTNQTSMYLCASSLTGEYEKLFFGSGTQLSVL.